The 18 T cell receptor beta chains below were found in one sample sequenced in a study of blood T cell repertoires in COVID-19. Sequenced by immunoSEQ multiplex PCR; TCRdb stores in-frame clones only, minus some. There are about 82,000 clones in the sample; around 83% occur only once, and about a sixth lies in the top ten. Sample: peripheral blood. Receptors originate from a woman aged 55-70 years with acute or convalescent COVID-19.

V is TRBV30 and J is TRBJ2-7, with 9 positions matching TRBD1. Germline CDR1 and CDR2: GTSNPN and SVGIG (reference sequence). The CDR3 consists of 10 residues. The CDR3 nucleotides read TGTGGAACAGGGGGCAACGAGCAGTACTTC. Protein: CGTGGNEQYF.

The chain uses TRBV4-2 and TRBJ2-3, with 10 bases lining up with TRBD2. CDR1 and CDR2 (germline): LGHNA, YNFKEQ. The CDR3 loop spans 17 amino acids. The V and J ends lost 10 bases and 3 bases, in that order; junction bases with no gene match: 16. CDR3 in amino acids: CATRGEGPLAGTDTQYF. DNA for the CDR3: TGTGCCACTCGAGGGGAGGGACCACTAGCGGGGACAGATACGCAGTATTTT.

The rearrangement joins TRBV29-1 to TRBJ1-3; TRBD1 matches at 10 bases. Germline-derived CDR1 and CDR2 are SQVTM and ANQGSEA. With 7 bases clipped from V and 2 bases from J, the junction kept 8 bases outside the gene matches. CDR3 length: 15 amino acids. CDR3 in DNA: TGCAGCGCGCTAGGGGGACAGGGGACTGGAAACACCATATATTTT. Its protein product is CSALGGQGTGNTIYF.

This chain links TRBV27 with TRBJ2-7, with D possibly matching TRBD1 (6 bases). Germline V gene lookup returns CDR1 MNHEY and CDR2 SMNVEV (reference sequence). Trimming took off 6 bases at V and 3 bases at J, with 9 bases between the two ends. The CDR3 is 12 residues long. The CDR3 nucleotides are TGTGCCAGCAGCCTACAGGGCTACGAGCAGTACTTC. The encoded protein is CASSLQGYEQYF.

The chain recombines TRBV7-2 with TRBJ1-5; D is unclear. Germline CDR1 is SGHTA and CDR2 is FQGNSA. V was pared by 1 base and J by 0 bases, with 10 bases between. The CDR3 contains 16 residues. The CDR3, as DNA: TGTGCCAGCAGCTTAGGCCCGAGTATTAGCAATCAGCCCCAGCATTTT. Translated: CASSLGPSISNQPQHF.

This chain connects TRBV3-1 (or the pseudogene TRBV3-2) to TRBJ1-4; D may be TRBD1 (5 bases). The CDR3 sequence is 15 residues long. Germline V lookup: CDR1 LGHDT, CDR2 YNNKEL (reference sequence). Trimming shortened V by 4 bases and J by 7 bases, and 16 bases separated the two germline ends. CDR3 region: CASSRGQARSEKLFF. As DNA, the CDR3 is TGTGCCAGCAGCCGAGGACAAGCCCGGAGTGAAAAACTGTTTTTT.

This clone showed up just a few times. The V and J genes are TRBV11-3 and TRBJ2-1; 14 bases fit TRBD2. The V gene's germline CDR1 is SGHNT and CDR2 YENEEA. V shed 6 bases and J 6 bases; nucleotides not matched to a gene: 10. The CDR3 sequence is 17 residues long. In DNA form, the CDR3 reads TGTGCCAGCAGACTAAGGGGCGGGACTAGCGGGAGCAATGAGCAGTTCTTC. It encodes CASRLRGGTSGSNEQFF.

The chain recombines TRBV3-1 (or the pseudogene TRBV3-2) with TRBJ1-2; D possibly corresponds to TRBD1 (5 bases). The CDR3 contains 15 residues. Germline V gives CDR1 LGHDT, CDR2 YNNKEL (reference sequence). V lost 1 base to trimming and J lost 8 bases, with 17 bases between them. CDR3 sequence (DNA): TGTGCCAGCAGCCAAGGAGATGGAGGGGCGGGCGGCTACACCTTC. It codes for CASSQGDGGAGGYTF.

The chain combines TRBV2 with TRBJ1-1; no firm D call. Trimming removed 4 bases from V and 0 bases from J, with 6 bases in between. The CDR3 length is 13 residues. Germline CDR1 SNHLY, CDR2 FYNNEI. CDR3 sequence (DNA): TGTGCCAGCAGTGTAAGCTTGAACACTGAAGCTTTCTTT. It codes for CASSVSLNTEAFF.

This clone was detected a few times. Germline is not matched at one junction end, which may reflect a read error. V gene TRBV7-7 combines with J gene TRBJ2-1; 12 bases are a match to TRBD2. Germline V lookup: CDR1 SSHAT, CDR2 FNYEAQ (reference sequence). The length of the CDR3 is 18 residues. The CDR3 coding sequence is TGTGCTAGCAGCTTAGAACTAGCGGGAGGAGATTACTACAATGAGCAGTTCTTC. Translating gives CASSLELAGGDYYNEQFF. Variable domain in full (rest from reference TRBV7-7 and TRBJ2-1): GAGVSQSPRYKVTKRGQDVTLRCDPISSHATLYWYQQALGQGPEFLTYFNYEAQPDKSGLPSDRFSAERPEGSISTLTIQRTEQRDSAMYRCASSLELAGGDYYNEQFFGPGTRLTVL.

The chain carries TRBV9 and TRBJ1-6; 9 bases map to TRBD1. Germline-derived CDR1 and CDR2 are SGDLS and YYNGEE. V lost 1 base to trimming and J lost 10 bases; unmatched junction nucleotides: 9. This CDR3 region has 16 residues. The CDR3, as DNA: TGTGCCAGCAGCGTATCAGGGACAGGGCAAAACTCACCCCTCCACTTT. The encoded protein is CASSVSGTGQNSPLHF. The full variable domain, its missing parts supplied by reference TRBV9 and TRBJ1-6, is DSGVTQTPKHLITATGQRVTLRCSPRSGDLSVYWYQQSLDQGLQFLIQYYNGEERAKGNILERFSAQQFPDLHSELNLSSLELGDSALYFCASSVSGTGQNSPLHFGNGTRLTVT.

V usage is TRBV3-1 (or the pseudogene TRBV3-2) and J usage is TRBJ1-6; 7 bases fit TRBD1. This CDR3 is 16 amino acids long. The V gene's germline CDR1 is LGHDT and CDR2 YNNKEL (reference sequence). Trimming cost V 4 bases and J 0 bases; bases outside gene matches: 3. As DNA, the CDR3 is TGTGCCAGCAGCCCGTGGACAGGCTCCTATAATTCACCCCTCCACTTT. It yields the protein CASSPWTGSYNSPLHF.

This clone was counted once. At one end the junction does not follow the germline gene, possibly because of a read error. CDR3 nucleotide sequence: TGTGCTAGCAGCACGGGATCGAGTGGTGGTGAGCAGTTCTTC. Encoded protein: CASSTGSSGGEQFF. The chain carries TRBV7-7 and TRBJ2-1, with a possible D match to TRBD2 (5 bases). Germline assignment: CDR1 SSHAT and CDR2 FNYEAQ (reference sequence). CDR3 length: 14 residues.

Only a few counts were recorded for this clone. The genes are TRBV18 and TRBJ1-2; a possible D gene is TRBD1 (6 bases). Germline CDR1 and CDR2: KGHSH and LQKENI. This CDR3 comprises 15 residues. V was trimmed by 3 bases and J by 7 bases, leaving 18 bases between them. CDR3 in DNA: TGTGCCAGCTCACCCTTCGACAGGAGCCCTAGTGGCTACACCTTC. Amino acid sequence: CASSPFDRSPSGYTF.

This chain joins TRBV29-1 and TRBJ1-1; a possible D gene is TRBD1 (6 bases). Trimming removed 6 bases at V and 3 bases at J, with 17 bases between. Germline V gene data show CDR1 as SQVTM and CDR2 as ANQGSEA. The CDR3 is 14 amino acids. The CDR3 protein is CSVRTPGQYTEAFF. In DNA, the CDR3 is TGCAGCGTGCGAACCCCTGGACAGTACACTGAAGCTTTCTTT.

The chain couples TRBV6-5 to TRBJ1-4; the D gene is possibly TRBD1 (6 bases). Germline V CDR1 and CDR2: MNHEY, SVGAGI. V was shortened by 6 bases and J by 6 bases, with 11 bases between the two germline ends. This CDR3 comprises 13 residues. The CDR3 here is CASSRNRDEKLFF. CDR3 sequence (DNA): TGTGCCAGCAGCAGAAACAGGGATGAAAAACTGTTTTTT.

This clone has a handful of counts. The chain employs TRBV6-5 and TRBJ2-2, with D possibly matching TRBD1 (6 bases). The V gene's germline CDR1 is MNHEY and CDR2 SVGAGI. This CDR3 comprises 16 residues. Trimming shortened V by 2 bases and J by 4 bases, and 14 bases separated the two germline ends. The CDR3 here is CASSYGGLPGTGELFF. CDR3 DNA sequence: TGTGCCAGCAGTTACGGGGGCCTACCCGGCACCGGGGAGCTGTTTTTT.

V is TRBV20-1 and J is TRBJ2-3; TRBD2 agrees at 10 bases. The germline CDR1 and CDR2 sequences are DFQATT and SNEGSKA (reference sequence). V shed 3 bases, J shed 4 bases, and the junction held 4 bases outside the gene matches. The CDR3 is made up of 14 amino acids. Here the CDR3 reads CSASLAGVADTQYF. The CDR3 coding sequence is TGCAGTGCTAGTCTAGCGGGAGTTGCAGATACGCAGTATTTT.